This TCR beta chain was obtained from a study of cytomegalovirus exposure and HLA in healthy donors. PCR amplification relied on 60 Vbeta primers (plus 13 Jbeta primers). Sequenced by immunoSEQ multiplex PCR; TCRdb stores in-frame clones only, minus some. The clone table shows 150,000 to 200,000 clones, with the ten largest holding roughly 2%. The CDR3 has 18 residues. Trimming at V came to 0 bases and at J to 3 bases, leaving 9 bases not matched to a gene. CDR1 is SGHNT and CDR2 is YYREEE in the germline V gene (reference sequence). Material for sequencing was PBMCs. This chain uses TRBV5-4 with TRBJ2-3; 11 bases align to TRBD2. This TCR was sampled from a man aged 30 to 45 in good health and CMV-seronegative. The CDR3: CASSLGSGRALWTDTQYF. The CDR3 coding sequence is TGTGCCAGCAGCTTGGGTAGCGGGAGGGCCTTGTGGACAGATACGCAGTATTTT.